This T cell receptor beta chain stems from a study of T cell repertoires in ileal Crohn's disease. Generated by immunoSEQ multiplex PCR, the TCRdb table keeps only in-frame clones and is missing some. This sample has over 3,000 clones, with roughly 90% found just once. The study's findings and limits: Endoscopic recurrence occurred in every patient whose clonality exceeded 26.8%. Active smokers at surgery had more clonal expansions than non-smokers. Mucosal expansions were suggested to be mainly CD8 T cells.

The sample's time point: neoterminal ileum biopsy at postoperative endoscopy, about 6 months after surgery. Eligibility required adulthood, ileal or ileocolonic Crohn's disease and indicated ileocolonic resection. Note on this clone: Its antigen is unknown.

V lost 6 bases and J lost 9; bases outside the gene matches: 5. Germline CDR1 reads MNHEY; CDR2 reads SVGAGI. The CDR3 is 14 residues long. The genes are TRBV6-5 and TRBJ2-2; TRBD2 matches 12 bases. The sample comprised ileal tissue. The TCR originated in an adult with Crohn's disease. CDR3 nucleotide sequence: TGTGCCAGCAGGACTAGCGGGAGATCGTGGGAGCTGTTTTTT. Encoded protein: CASRTSGRSWELFF.